What follows is one T cell receptor (beta chain) and its context. What it recognizes is unknown. This record comes from a study of post-analysis software for immune sequencing data. Study conclusions and caveats: Strong co-clustering by F measure was seen for same-batch samples. When patients were compared with controls, roughly five TRBV segments were more frequent, TRBV5-6, TRBV5-1 and TRBV20-1 among them. Significantly decreased normalized Chao1 diversity was recorded for multiple sclerosis patients relative to controls.

Unique molecular identifiers featured in each of the TCR beta cDNA libraries. MiXCR, run by TCRdb on the PCR reads, gives a single entry per CDR3 protein. The profile covers 550,000 to 700,000 distinct CDR3 sequences, with roughly 40% appearing a single time and about 1.8% taken by the ten largest. This CDR3 has 15 amino acids. Per the germline V gene, CDR1 is SGHTA and CDR2 is FQGTGA. V lost 8 bases, J lost 2 bases, and 8 bases stayed unmatched. Sequenced: blood. The TCR sequence derives from a girl under 18 with multiple sclerosis. The chain carries TRBV7-3 and TRBJ2-1, with 8 bases fitting TRBD1. CDR3 loop: CASAYSTGAYNEQFF. CDR3 in DNA: TGTGCCAGCGCCTATTCGACAGGGGCCTACAATGAGCAGTTCTTC.